Below are 28 T cell receptor beta chains sequenced from a single sample in a study of T cell clonotyping in hematopoietic cell transplantation. TCRdb's table, derived via immunoSEQ multiplex PCR, lists solely in-frame clones and lacks some. The sample holds about 19,000 clones, 60% to 80% seen once. Time point: recipient sample about 28 days before transplant, after cytoreduction. The sequences come from peripheral blood mononuclear cells, collected before stem cell transplant. The receptors here all came from a man aged 55-75 years with acute myeloid leukemia. Some clones in this sample may be carry-over from other donors' samples.

This clone is a singleton in its sample. The chain is built from TRBV6-5 and TRBJ2-7, with TRBD1 matching over 11 bases. Germline trimming cut 4 bases from V and 2 bases from J; bases unmatched to any gene: 1. The CDR3 contains 14 residues. Germline V gene lookup returns CDR1 MNHEY and CDR2 SVGAGI. This CDR3 reads CASSWGQGAYEQYF. CDR3 DNA sequence: TGTGCCAGCAGTTGGGGACAGGGGGCCTACGAGCAGTACTTC.

V gene TRBV6-5 combines with J gene TRBJ1-1, with D unresolved. There are 13 residues in the CDR3. The germline CDR1 and CDR2 sequences are MNHEY and SVGAGI. V gave up 0 bases and J gave up 4 bases, with 6 bases separating them. The CDR3 nucleotides are TGTGCCAGCAGTTACTCGGGGTTCACTGAAGCTTTCTTT. This codes for CASSYSGFTEAFF.

The genes are TRBV9 and TRBJ1-3; D gene ambiguous. Germline V lookup: CDR1 SGDLS, CDR2 YYNGEE. This CDR3 is built from 12 residues. V was cut by 4 bases and J by 4 bases, with 6 bases left in between. This chain's CDR3 is CASSYNGNTIYF. The CDR3 coding sequence is TGTGCCAGCAGCTATAACGGAAACACCATATATTTT.

The chain is built from TRBV6-1 and TRBJ1-6; 9 bases align to TRBD1. J was trimmed by 5 bases and V by 2 bases; bases with no gene match: 1. Germline CDR1 is MNHNS and CDR2 is SASEGT. The CDR3 has 15 amino acids. Here the CDR3 reads CASSETGGDNSPLHF. CDR3 bases: TGTGCCAGCAGTGAAACAGGGGGCGATAATTCACCCCTCCACTTT.

A few counts support this clone. This chain links TRBV4-2 with TRBJ1-1, with no clear D. Germline CDR1 LGHNA, CDR2 YNFKEQ. The CDR3 is made up of 13 amino acids. The V end was cut by 4 bases, the J end by 2 bases, with 8 bases between. In DNA, the CDR3 is TGTGCCAGCAGCCGACCTGTAAACACTGAAGCTTTCTTT. Its protein is CASSRPVNTEAFF.

This clone was observed a handful of times. The rearrangement links TRBV30 to TRBJ1-5; 11 bases map to TRBD1. This CDR3 contains 15 residues. The J segment lost 9 bases and the V segment lost 0 bases, leaving 7 bases of the junction unmatched. The germline gives CDR1 GTSNPN, CDR2 SVGIG (reference sequence). CDR3 DNA: TGTGCCTGGAGTGTACTGGGACAGGGGGATCGGCCCCAGCATTTT. Protein sequence: CAWSVLGQGDRPQHF.

V is TRBV2 and J is TRBJ2-3; D gene ambiguous. The CDR3 sequence is 13 residues long. Trimming removed 4 bases at V and 1 base at J, with 6 bases between. Germline lookup yields CDR1 SNHLY and CDR2 FYNNEI. The DNA of the CDR3 is TGTGCCAGCAGTGTGGGCCGCACAGATACGCAGTATTTT. It codes for CASSVGRTDTQYF.

The genes are TRBV12-5 and TRBJ2-1; D gene unclear. The CDR3 is 13 residues long. Trimming cost V 5 bases and J 4 bases, with 9 bases left between them. CDR1 and CDR2 from the germline V gene are LGHNT and FRNRAP. The CDR3 bases are TGTGCTAGTGGTACGACACTATACAATGAGCAGTTCTTC. This codes for CASGTTLYNEQFF.

This chain uses TRBV6-6 with TRBJ2-6; D call uncertain. V was clipped by 4 bases and J by 1 base, with 11 bases between them. This CDR3 is 16 amino acids long. Germline loops: CDR1 MNHNY, CDR2 SVGAGI (reference sequence). Here the CDR3 DNA reads TGTGCCAGCAGTTCCTTTCTCGGTTCTGGGGCCAACGTCCTGACTTTC. It yields the protein CASSSFLGSGANVLTF.

Only a few counts were recorded for this clone. J is TRBJ1-5 and V is TRBV5-6; D perhaps matches TRBD1 (5 bases). Germline V gene sequence: CDR1 SGHDT, CDR2 YYEEEE. CDR3 length: 12 residues. Trimming cost V 3 bases and J 5 bases, with 6 bases left between them. The CDR3 nucleotides read TGTGCCAGCAGCTCGGGGCATCAGCCCCAGCATTTT. Its protein is CASSSGHQPQHF.

To note about this clone: At one end the junction does not follow the germline gene, possibly because of a read error. V is TRBV7-2 and J is TRBJ2-1; 9 bases are shared with TRBD1. The CDR3 runs 12 residues. Germline CDR1 SGHTA, CDR2 FQGNSA. The CDR3 nucleotides read TGTGCCAGCAGTCCATTGTCGGGGGACAGGGTCTTC. Its translation: CASSPLSGDRVF.

This chain joins TRBV7-8 and TRBJ2-1; 10 bases fit TRBD2. Germline CDR1 SGHVS, CDR2 FQNEAQ. The CDR3 runs 16 residues. The V gene end was trimmed by 3 bases and the J gene end by 6 bases; junction bases not matched to a gene: 8. The CDR3 here is CASSLSSGGGLNEQFF. The CDR3 DNA reads as TGTGCCAGCAGCTTGTCAAGCGGGGGGGGGCTCAATGAGCAGTTCTTC.

In this sample, this clone turned up a few times. V and J are TRBV25-1 and TRBJ2-4; 9 bases are shared with TRBD2. The CDR3 loop spans 15 amino acids. J gave up 6 bases and V 3 bases, and 6 bases lay outside the gene matches. The germline gives CDR1 MGHDK, CDR2 SYGVNS. CDR3: CASSEEGGGANIQYF. For the CDR3, the DNA is TGTGCCAGCAGTGAGGAGGGCGGGGGGGCAAACATTCAGTACTTC.

This chain connects TRBV11-2 to TRBJ2-7; D unclear. Between the trimmed V and J ends, which lost 2 bases and 1 base, there was a span of 6 bases. Germline loops: CDR1 SGHAT, CDR2 FQNNGV. CDR3 length: 13 residues. In nucleotides, the CDR3 is TGTGCCAGCAGCTTAACTCATTCCTACGAGCAGTACTTC. Translating it yields CASSLTHSYEQYF.

This chain uses TRBV11-2 with TRBJ2-5; D is undetermined. Germline V gene data show CDR1 as SGHAT and CDR2 as FQNNGV. The CDR3 spans 12 residues. Trimming left V 8 bases short and J 3 bases short, with 10 bases between. CDR3 DNA sequence: TGTGCCAGCGGCGTTGGAAAAGAGACCCAGTACTTC. This sequence encodes CASGVGKETQYF.

This chain links TRBV7-8 with TRBJ2-5; 8 bases fit TRBD2. Losses at the gene ends were 1 base for V and 4 bases for J; bases not matched to a gene: 2. CDR1 is SGHVS, CDR2 FQNEAQ, per germline. The CDR3 is 14 residues long. The CDR3 is CASSLVTSGETQYF. In DNA form, the CDR3 reads TGTGCCAGCAGCTTAGTTACTAGCGGAGAGACCCAGTACTTC.

This clone appeared a few times. V gene TRBV7-9 combines with J gene TRBJ1-2; D is ambiguous. The V gene lost 1 base and the J gene lost 8 bases, with 8 bases spanning the gap. Germline V gives CDR1 SEHNR, CDR2 FQNEAQ (reference sequence). The length of the CDR3 is 12 residues. The CDR3 region is CASSLGTDGYTF. Written as DNA, the CDR3 is TGTGCCAGCAGCTTAGGGACGGACGGCTACACCTTC.

V is TRBV23-1 and J is TRBJ1-5, with no clear D. TRBV23-1 is an open reading frame, and its role is uncertain. V lost 0 bases and J 9 bases, leaving 15 bases between the germline ends. The CDR3 is 15 residues long. The CDR3 bases are TGCGCCAGCAGTCAATCATTCGAGCGGCGGGGGCCCCAGCATTTT. Its protein product is CASSQSFERRGPQHF.

The rearrangement joins TRBV28 to TRBJ1-6; TRBD1 matches at 7 bases. Trimming removed 3 bases from V and 10 bases from J; junction bases left unmatched: 6. The CDR3 runs to 14 residues. Germline lookup yields CDR1 MDHEN and CDR2 SYDVKM. The CDR3 spells CASSLSQGGSPLHF. CDR3 nucleotide sequence: TGTGCCAGCAGTTTGTCCCAGGGGGGGTCACCCCTCCACTTT.

This chain connects TRBV7-9 to TRBJ2-1; 7 bases agree with TRBD1. Trimming cost V 1 base and J 5 bases; bases outside gene matches: 5. Per germline, CDR1 SEHNR and CDR2 FQNEAQ (reference sequence). CDR3 length: 15 residues. CDR3 in amino acids: CASSLGQGLNNEQFF. In DNA, the CDR3 is TGTGCCAGCAGCTTAGGACAGGGTCTCAACAATGAGCAGTTCTTC.

The V call is TRBV5-1, the J call TRBJ2-1, with unresolved D. V lost 4 bases, J lost 4 bases, and 18 bases lay in between. Germline assignment: CDR1 SGHRS and CDR2 YFSETQ. The CDR3 totals 16 residues. CDR3 residues: CASSPATEYQYNEQFF. CDR3 DNA sequence: TGCGCCAGCAGCCCTGCCACAGAATACCAATACAATGAGCAGTTCTTC.

The chain is built from TRBV2 and TRBJ2-4; D remains unclear. This CDR3 contains 15 residues. The ends were cut back, 6 bases at V and 0 bases at J, with 12 bases in the middle. Germline CDR1 and CDR2: SNHLY and FYNNEI. CDR3 loop: CASRRNAIAKNIQYF. In DNA form, the CDR3 reads TGTGCCAGCAGGCGAAACGCAATAGCCAAAAACATTCAGTACTTC.

This rearrangement joins TRBV6-5 to TRBJ1-1, with TRBD1 as a possible D gene (5 bases). This CDR3 comprises 14 residues. V gave up 2 bases and J gave up 0 bases, with 7 bases separating them. CDR1 and CDR2 from the germline V gene are MNHEY and SVGAGI. The CDR3 coding sequence is TGTGCCAGCAGTTACGGGGGACTGAACACTGAAGCTTTCTTT. Encoded protein: CASSYGGLNTEAFF.

The J gene is TRBJ2-5, the V gene TRBV7-3, with TRBD2 identical over 13 bases. V lost 5 bases to trimming and J lost 2 bases; unmatched junction nucleotides: 5. CDR1 and CDR2 from the germline V gene are SGHTA and FQGTGA. The CDR3 spans 16 residues. The CDR3 reads CASSPQTSGGQETQYF. DNA of the CDR3: TGTGCCAGCAGCCCACAGACTAGCGGGGGGCAAGAGACCCAGTACTTC. Full variable domain (rest looked up from reference TRBV7-3 and TRBJ2-5): GAGVSQTPSNKVTEKGKYVELRCDPISGHTALYWYRQSLGQGPEFLIYFQGTGAADDSGLPNDRFFAVRPEGSVSTLKIQRTERGDSAVYLCASSPQTSGGQETQYFGPGTRLLVL.

The chain employs TRBV14 and TRBJ2-4, with 7 bases matching TRBD1. After removal of 3 bases from V and 1 base from J, the junction contained 6 bases not matched to a gene. Germline V CDR1 and CDR2: SGHDN, FVKESK. This CDR3 has 16 amino acids. The CDR3 bases are TGTGCCAGCAGCCAGTCACAGGGGTTGGCCAAAAACATTCAGTACTTC. This codes for CASSQSQGLAKNIQYF.

The V gene is TRBV5-1, the J gene TRBJ1-3, with a tentative D call TRBD1 (5 bases). Trimming cost V 0 bases and J 1 base, with 11 bases left between them. This CDR3 is built from 16 residues. Germline V gene lookup returns CDR1 SGHRS and CDR2 YFSETQ. The CDR3 protein is CASSLEVQGSGNTIYF. CDR3 DNA sequence: TGCGCCAGCAGCTTGGAGGTCCAGGGTTCTGGAAACACCATATATTTT.

This clone has only a few counts. The chain couples TRBV4-1 to TRBJ2-6; D may match TRBD1 or TRBD2 (5 bases each). This CDR3 is built from 21 residues. V was trimmed by 2 bases and J by 1 base, leaving 24 bases between them. Germline loops: CDR1 MGHRA, CDR2 YSYEKL. The CDR3 loop is CASSQIPFLGRKTSGANVLTF. CDR3 in DNA: TGCGCCAGCAGCCAAATTCCGTTTCTGGGACGAAAAACTTCTGGGGCCAACGTCCTGACTTTC.

The chain employs TRBV7-3 and TRBJ2-2; D is uncertain. Germline V gene lookup returns CDR1 SGHTA and CDR2 FQGTGA. The CDR3 runs 13 residues. Trimming removed 7 bases at V and 8 bases at J, with 14 bases between. CDR3 loop: CASTPSPEGELFF. The CDR3, as DNA: TGTGCCAGCACCCCCAGCCCCGAAGGGGAGCTGTTTTTT.